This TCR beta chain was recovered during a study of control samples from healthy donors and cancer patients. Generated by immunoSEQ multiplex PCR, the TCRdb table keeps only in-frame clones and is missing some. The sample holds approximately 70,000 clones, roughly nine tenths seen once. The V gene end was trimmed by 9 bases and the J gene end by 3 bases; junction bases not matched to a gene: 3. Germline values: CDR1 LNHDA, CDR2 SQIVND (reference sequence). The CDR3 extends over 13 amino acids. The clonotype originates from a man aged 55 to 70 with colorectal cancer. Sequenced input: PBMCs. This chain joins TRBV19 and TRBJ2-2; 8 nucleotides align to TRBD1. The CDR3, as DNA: TGTGCCAGCAGCAGGGGGCACACCGGGGAGCTGTTTTTT. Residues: CASSRGHTGELFF.